This T cell receptor beta chain was identified during a study of shared clonotypes between healthy human individuals. Looking at the study overall: The people who gave samples were two women and a few men aged 18 to 49. Points from the study as a whole: About 4.5% of naive CD4 clonotypes were common to a handful of donors. Researchers sampled blood only, noting tissue repertoires likely differ. Richness estimates generally favored naive over memory subsets.

CDR1 is GTSNPN, CDR2 SVGIG, per germline (reference sequence). The CDR3 runs to 12 residues. V was clipped by 1 base and J by 6 bases, with 10 bases between them. This clone was observed once. Its antigen is unidentified. The assay was immunoSEQ multiplex PCR, and TCRdb's table has in-frame clones only and misses some. Counted here are roughly 2.2 million clones, approximately 95% occurring once; the ten biggest clones make up about 0.39%. The sequencing sample was made of naive CD4+ T cells from PBMCs. Stated subset: CD45RA+ positively selected. This clonotype was obtained from a man aged 18-30 years in good health. Some clones in this sample may be carry-over from other donors' samples. This chain connects TRBV30 to TRBJ2-7; possibly TRBD1 for D (5 bases). The CDR3 sequence is CAWSGDSGEQYF. CDR3 sequence (DNA): TGTGCCTGGAGTGGCGACAGTGGCGAGCAGTACTTC.